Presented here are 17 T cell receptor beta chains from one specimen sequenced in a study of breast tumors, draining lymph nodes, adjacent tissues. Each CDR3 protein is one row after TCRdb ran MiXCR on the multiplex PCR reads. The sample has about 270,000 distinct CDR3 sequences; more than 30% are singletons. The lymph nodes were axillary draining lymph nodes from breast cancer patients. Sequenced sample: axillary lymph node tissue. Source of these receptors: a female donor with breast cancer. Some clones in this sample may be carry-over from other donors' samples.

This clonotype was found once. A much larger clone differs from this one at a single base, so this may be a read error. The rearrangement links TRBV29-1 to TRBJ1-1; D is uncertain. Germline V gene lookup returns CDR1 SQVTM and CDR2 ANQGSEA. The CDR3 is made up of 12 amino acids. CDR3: CSVEVGNTKAFF. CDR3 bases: TGCAGCGTGGAGGTAGGAAACACTAAAGCTTTCTTT.

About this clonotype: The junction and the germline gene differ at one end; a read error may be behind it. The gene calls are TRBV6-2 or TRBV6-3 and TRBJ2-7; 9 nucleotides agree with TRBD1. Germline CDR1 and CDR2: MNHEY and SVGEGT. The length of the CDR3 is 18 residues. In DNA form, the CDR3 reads TGTGCCAGCGGTTACCCCACAGGGGGCGGAATGGTATTCTACGAGCAGTACTTC. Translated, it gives CASGYPTGGGMVFYEQYF.

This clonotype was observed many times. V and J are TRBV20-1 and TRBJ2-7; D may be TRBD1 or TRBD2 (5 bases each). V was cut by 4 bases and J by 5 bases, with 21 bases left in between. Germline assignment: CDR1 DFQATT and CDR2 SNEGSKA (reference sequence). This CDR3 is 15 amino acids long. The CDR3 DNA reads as TGCAGTGCTACGTCTGTGAGGGATCCCAGGGACGAGCAGTACTTC. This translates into CSATSVRDPRDEQYF.

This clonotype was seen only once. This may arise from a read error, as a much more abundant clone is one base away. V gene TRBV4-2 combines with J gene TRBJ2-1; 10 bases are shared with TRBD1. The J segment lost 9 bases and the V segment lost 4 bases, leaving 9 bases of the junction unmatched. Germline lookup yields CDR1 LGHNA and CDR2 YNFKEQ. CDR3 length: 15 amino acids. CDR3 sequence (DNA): TGTGCCAGCAGCCCACCCCGGACAGGGGGGGGTGAGCAGTTCTTC. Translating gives CASSPPRTGGGEQFF.

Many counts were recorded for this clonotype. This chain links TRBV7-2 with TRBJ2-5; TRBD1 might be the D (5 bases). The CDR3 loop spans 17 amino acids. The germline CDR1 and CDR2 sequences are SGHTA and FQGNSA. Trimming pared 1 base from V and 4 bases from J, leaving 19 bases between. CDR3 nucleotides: TGTGCCAGCAGCTTAGTAGCTGCGCAGGGTGGTGGAGAGACCCAGTACTTC. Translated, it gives CASSLVAAQGGGETQYF.

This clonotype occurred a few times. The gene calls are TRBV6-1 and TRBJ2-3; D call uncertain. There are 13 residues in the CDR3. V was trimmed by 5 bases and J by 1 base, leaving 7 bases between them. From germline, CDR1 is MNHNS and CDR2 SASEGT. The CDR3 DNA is TGTGCCAGCAGTCCTCAGGGCACAGATACGCAGTATTTT. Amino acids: CASSPQGTDTQYF.

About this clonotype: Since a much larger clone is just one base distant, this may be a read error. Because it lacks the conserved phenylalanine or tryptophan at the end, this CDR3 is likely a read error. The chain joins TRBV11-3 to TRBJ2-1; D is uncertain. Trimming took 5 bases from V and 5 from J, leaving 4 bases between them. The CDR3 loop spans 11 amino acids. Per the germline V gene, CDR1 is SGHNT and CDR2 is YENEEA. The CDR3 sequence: CASSANNEQFL. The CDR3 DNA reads TGTGCCAGCAGCGCGAACAATGAGCAGTTCCTC.

The CDR3 nucleotides read TGTGCCACCAGCAGCTTAGCTCAGGGGGCTGGAAACACCATATATTTT. It translates to CATSSLAQGAGNTIYF. The chain joins TRBV15 to TRBJ1-3; 7 nucleotides align to TRBD1. CDR3 size: 16 residues. Per germline, CDR1 LNHNV and CDR2 YYDKDF (reference sequence). The J segment lost 2 bases and the V segment lost 3 bases, leaving 7 bases of the junction unmatched.

The CDR3 region is CSGTSGAYEQYF. In nucleotides, the CDR3 is TGCAGCGGAACTAGCGGCGCCTACGAGCAGTACTTC. This chain uses TRBV29-1 with TRBJ2-7, with TRBD2 matching over 8 bases. Per the germline V gene, CDR1 is SQVTM and CDR2 is ANQGSEA. The ends lost 7 bases at V and 2 bases at J; junction bases unmatched: 4. This CDR3 has 12 amino acids.

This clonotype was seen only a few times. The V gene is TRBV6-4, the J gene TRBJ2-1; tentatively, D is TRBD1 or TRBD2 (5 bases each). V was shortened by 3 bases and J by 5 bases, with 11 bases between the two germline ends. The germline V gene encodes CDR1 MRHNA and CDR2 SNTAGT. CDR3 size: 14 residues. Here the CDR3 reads CASSEYEGNNEQFF. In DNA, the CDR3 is TGTGCCAGCAGTGAGTACGAGGGGAACAATGAGCAGTTCTTC.

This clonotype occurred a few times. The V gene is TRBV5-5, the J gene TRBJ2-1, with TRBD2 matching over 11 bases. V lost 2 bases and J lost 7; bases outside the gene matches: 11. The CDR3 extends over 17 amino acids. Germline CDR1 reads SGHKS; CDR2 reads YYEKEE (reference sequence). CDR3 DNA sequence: TGTGCCAGCAGCTTAGTAGCGGGAGGGCGGAGGTGGAATGAGCAGTTCTTC. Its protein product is CASSLVAGGRRWNEQFF.

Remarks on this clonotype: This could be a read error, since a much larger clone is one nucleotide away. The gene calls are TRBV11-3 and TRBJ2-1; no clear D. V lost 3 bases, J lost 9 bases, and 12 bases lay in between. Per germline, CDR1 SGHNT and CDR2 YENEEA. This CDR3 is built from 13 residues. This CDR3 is CASSFQRHTEQFF. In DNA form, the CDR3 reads TGTGCCAGCAGCTTTCAGCGACACACTGAGCAGTTCTTC.

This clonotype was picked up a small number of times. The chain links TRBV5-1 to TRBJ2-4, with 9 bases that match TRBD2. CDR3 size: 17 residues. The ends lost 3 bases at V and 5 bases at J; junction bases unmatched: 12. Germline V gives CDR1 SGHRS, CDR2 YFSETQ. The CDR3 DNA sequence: TGCGCCAGCAGCTGGGGGTTGCGCGGGAGGGAACAAAACATTCAGTACTTC. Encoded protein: CASSWGLRGREQNIQYF.

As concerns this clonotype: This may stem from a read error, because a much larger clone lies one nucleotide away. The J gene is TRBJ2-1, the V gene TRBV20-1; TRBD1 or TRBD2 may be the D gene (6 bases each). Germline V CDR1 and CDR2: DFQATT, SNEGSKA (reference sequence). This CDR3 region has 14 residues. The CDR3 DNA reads TGCAGTGCGTCGGGGGCAAGGGGCTACACTGAGCAGTTCTTC. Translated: CSASGARGYTEQFF.

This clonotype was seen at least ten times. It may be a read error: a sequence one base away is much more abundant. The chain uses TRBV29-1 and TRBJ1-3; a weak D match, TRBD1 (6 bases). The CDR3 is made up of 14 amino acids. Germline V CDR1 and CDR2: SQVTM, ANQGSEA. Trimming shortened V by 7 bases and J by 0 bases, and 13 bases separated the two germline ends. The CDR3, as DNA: TGCAGCGCCTATACAGGGACCTCTGGAAACACCATATATTTT. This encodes CSAYTGTSGNTIYF.

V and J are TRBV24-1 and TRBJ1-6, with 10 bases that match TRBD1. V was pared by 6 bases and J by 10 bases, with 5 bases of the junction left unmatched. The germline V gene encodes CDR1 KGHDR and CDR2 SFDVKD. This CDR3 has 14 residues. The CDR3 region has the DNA TGTGCCACCAGTACCGGGACAGGGGAATCACCCCTCCACTTT. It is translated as CATSTGTGESPLHF.

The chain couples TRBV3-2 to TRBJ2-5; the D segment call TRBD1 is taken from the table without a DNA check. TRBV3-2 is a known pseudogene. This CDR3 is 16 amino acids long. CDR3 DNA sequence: TGTGCCAGCAGCCAAGGCTTGGACAGGCCCGCGGAGACCCAGTACTTC. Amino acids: CASSQGLDRPAETQYF.